The present entry profiles one T cell receptor beta chain with its context. TCRdb's copy holds only in-frame clones and misses some; the assay was immunoSEQ multiplex PCR. In the table there are 250,000 to 350,000 clones, approximately 76% of which are singletons. The entry originates in a study of cytotoxic CD8 clonotypes in ibrutinib-treated CLL. Germline CDR1 and CDR2: SGHAT and FQNNGV. J was trimmed by 8 bases and V by 1 base; bases with no gene match: 10. This CDR3 is built from 18 residues. This sequence was found in a human donor with chronic lymphocytic leukemia. The V call is TRBV11-2, the J call TRBJ2-1; 14 nucleotides align to TRBD2. This sample comprised PBMCs, obtained at disease progression, from a patient treated with ibrutinib. The CDR3 nucleotides read TGTGCCAGCAGCTTAGCCCTTTATGGGACTAGCGGGAGCTATGAGCAGTTCTTC. It is translated as CASSLALYGTSGSYEQFF.